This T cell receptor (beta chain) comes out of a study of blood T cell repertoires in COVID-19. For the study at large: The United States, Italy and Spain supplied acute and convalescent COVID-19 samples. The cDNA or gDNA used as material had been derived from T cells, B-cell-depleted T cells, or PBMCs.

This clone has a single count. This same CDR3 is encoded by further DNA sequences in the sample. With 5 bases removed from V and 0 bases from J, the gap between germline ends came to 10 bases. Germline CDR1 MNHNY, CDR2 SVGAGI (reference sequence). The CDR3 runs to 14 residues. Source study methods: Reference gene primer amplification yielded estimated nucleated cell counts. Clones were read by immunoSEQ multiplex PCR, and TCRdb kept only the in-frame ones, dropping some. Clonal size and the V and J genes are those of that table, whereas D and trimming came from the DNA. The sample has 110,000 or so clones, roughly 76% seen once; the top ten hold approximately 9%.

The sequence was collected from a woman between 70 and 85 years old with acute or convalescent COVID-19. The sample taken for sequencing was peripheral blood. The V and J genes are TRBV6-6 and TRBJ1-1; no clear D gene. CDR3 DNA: TGTGCCAGCAGTACTCCGACACTGAACACTGAAGCTTTCTTT. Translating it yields CASSTPTLNTEAFF.